The 25 T cell receptor beta chains below were found in one sample sequenced in a study of blood T cells in healthy people across ages. The second PCR ran about 7 to 12 cycles with a sample-barcoded 5' primer and J-beta primers. Each CDR3 protein gets one entry after TCRdb re-called the 5' RACE reads with MiXCR. The sample has around 1,600,000 distinct CDR3 sequences, approximately 43% seen once. Sequenced material: blood. Every receptor here comes from a woman between 18 and 29 years old in good health.

DNA of the CDR3: TGTGCCAGCAAAGCCGAGACCCAGTACTTC. Translated: CASKAETQYF. The V and J genes are TRBV2 and TRBJ2-5; unclear D gene. The CDR3 is 10 amino acids. Trimming took 7 bases from V and 5 from J, leaving 5 bases between them. From germline, CDR1 is SNHLY and CDR2 FYNNEI. The variable domain in full, with the rest retrieved from reference TRBV2 and TRBJ2-5, is EPEVTQTPSHQVTQMGQEVILRCVPISNHLYFYWYRQILGQKVEFLVSFYNNEISEKSEIFDDQFSVERPDGSNFTLKIRSTKLEDSAMYFCASKAETQYFGPGTRLLVL.

The chain joins TRBV29-1 to TRBJ1-1; D remains unclear. The germline V and J ends were trimmed by 4 bases and 12 bases, with 9 bases remaining between them. Germline V gene sequence: CDR1 SQVTM, CDR2 ANQGSEA. This CDR3 is built from 9 residues. DNA for the CDR3: TGCAGCGTTGGTAGCTACCCTTTCTTT. Protein: CSVGSYPFF.

This clonotype occurred a few times. This CDR3 is CASSSLSGGTDTQYF. Here the CDR3 DNA reads TGTGCCAGCAGCTCCCTTAGCGGGGGAACAGATACGCAGTATTTT. This chain uses TRBV11-2 with TRBJ2-3, with 9 bases lining up with TRBD2. Trimming removed 4 bases from V and 3 bases from J; junction bases left unmatched: 5. Germline CDR1 reads SGHAT; CDR2 reads FQNNGV. The CDR3 contains 15 residues.

The chain uses TRBV6-5 and TRBJ2-1; tentatively, D is TRBD1 (6 bases). Trimming removed 5 bases from V and 12 bases from J, with 20 bases in between. This CDR3 is 14 amino acids long. Germline values: CDR1 MNHEY, CDR2 SVGAGI. CDR3 region: CASSDRSAGDGQFF. The CDR3 DNA reads TGTGCCAGCAGTGACCGAAGCGCAGGGGACGGGCAGTTCTTC.

There are a few counts of this clonotype. The gene calls are TRBV10-3 and TRBJ2-1; either TRBD1 or TRBD2 may supply D (5 bases each). The CDR3 runs 12 residues. V lost 7 bases, J lost 5 bases, and 9 bases lay in between. Germline V gene lookup returns CDR1 ENHRY and CDR2 SYGVKD. CDR3 nucleotide sequence: TGTGCCATCAAAGGGACGCACAATGAGCAGTTCTTC. This codes for CAIKGTHNEQFF.

The chain uses TRBV5-4 and TRBJ2-3; maybe TRBD2 (6 bases). Per the germline V gene, CDR1 is SGHNT and CDR2 is YYREEE (reference sequence). Trimming left V 0 bases short and J 4 bases short, with 12 bases between. CDR3 length: 15 residues. The CDR3, as DNA: TGTGCCAGCAGCTTGGTCGCGGGGTGGTCAGATACGCAGTATTTT. Amino acid sequence: CASSLVAGWSDTQYF.

This chain uses TRBV20-1 with TRBJ1-2; 7 positions match TRBD1. Germline V lookup: CDR1 DFQATT, CDR2 SNEGSKA (reference sequence). V trimming: 5 bases; J trimming: 7 bases; junction bases outside the gene matches: 13. The CDR3 consists of 14 residues. CDR3 DNA: TGCAGTGCTTATCATCCAGGGGGAGGAGGTGGCTACACCTTC. It encodes CSAYHPGGGGGYTF.

This sequence joins TRBV20-1 and TRBJ2-7, with D possibly matching TRBD2 (6 bases). There are 12 residues in the CDR3. Trimming pared 7 bases from V and 0 bases from J, leaving 10 bases between. Germline CDR1 is DFQATT and CDR2 is SNEGSKA (reference sequence). This CDR3 reads CSGAGSSYEQYF. CDR3 coding DNA: TGCAGTGGGGCCGGGAGCTCCTACGAGCAGTACTTC.

This chain links TRBV7-9 with TRBJ2-1; 13 nucleotides match TRBD2. J lost 4 bases, V lost 10 bases, and 7 bases had no gene match. The germline CDR1 and CDR2 sequences are SEHNR and FQNEAQ (reference sequence). CDR3 length: 15 residues. The CDR3 sequence: CATMVTSGRYNEQFF. CDR3 nucleotide sequence: TGTGCCACCATGGTGACTAGCGGGAGGTACAATGAGCAGTTCTTC.

This clonotype was counted between two and nine times. This rearrangement joins TRBV14 to TRBJ2-4; D possibly corresponds to TRBD2 (6 bases). This CDR3 comprises 13 residues. V was shortened by 5 bases and J by 6 bases, with 11 bases between the two germline ends. Germline CDR1 and CDR2: SGHDN and FVKESK. The DNA for the CDR3 is TGTGCCAGCAGCGGCGGGGCTGTAAACATTCAGTACTTC. It translates to CASSGGAVNIQYF.

A word on this clonotype: It may be a read error: a sequence one base away is much more abundant. The chain couples TRBV29-1 to TRBJ2-5, with D possibly matching TRBD2 (5 bases). V lost 7 bases and J 1 base, leaving 13 bases between the germline ends. CDR1 SQVTM and CDR2 ANQGSEA come from the germline V gene. The CDR3 covers 13 residues. This chain's CDR3 is CSGALALQETQYF. The CDR3 coding sequence is TGCAGCGGTGCCCTAGCCCTCCAAGAGACCCAGTACTTC.

The chain links TRBV15 to TRBJ2-5, with TRBD2 as a possible D gene (7 bases). V was clipped by 9 bases and J by 3 bases, with 11 bases between them. This CDR3 comprises 12 residues. CDR1 and CDR2 from the germline V gene are LNHNV and YYDKDF (reference sequence). CDR3 sequence: CATWGGEETQYF. The CDR3 bases are TGTGCCACTTGGGGGGGCGAAGAGACCCAGTACTTC.

In regard to this clonotype: The junction shows a germline mismatch at one end, possibly a read error. The gene calls are TRBV20-1 and TRBJ2-7; D possibly corresponds to TRBD2 (5 bases). Germline assignment: CDR1 DFQATT and CDR2 SNEGSKA (reference sequence). CDR3 length: 13 amino acids. The CDR3, as DNA: TGCAGTGGGTCTCGGACTTCCGCCTACGAGCAATACTTC. It codes for CSGSRTSAYEQYF.

The gene calls are TRBV12-3 or TRBV12-4 and TRBJ1-2; D might be TRBD1 (6 bases). CDR3 length: 13 amino acids. Trimming stripped 2 bases from V and 6 bases from J, with 10 bases between. The CDR3 bases are TGTGCCAGCAGTTTAACACAGGGCAATGGCTACACCTTC. Amino acids: CASSLTQGNGYTF.

This clonotype was observed many times. The rearrangement links TRBV20-1 to TRBJ2-5; D unclear. This CDR3 has 13 amino acids. Trimming left V 4 bases short and J 2 bases short, with 11 bases between. The germline V gene encodes CDR1 DFQATT and CDR2 SNEGSKA (reference sequence). The CDR3 protein is CSATGPFQETQYF. The CDR3 DNA reads as TGCAGTGCTACTGGACCATTTCAAGAGACCCAGTACTTC.

V and J are TRBV4-1 and TRBJ1-4, with D uncertain. Trimming cost V 0 bases and J 0 bases, with 11 bases left between them. CDR1 MGHRA and CDR2 YSYEKL come from the germline V gene. The CDR3 loop spans 17 amino acids. CDR3 nucleotide sequence: TGCGCCAGCAGCCAAGATGAGATCGGAGCAACTAATGAAAAACTGTTTTTT. Amino acid sequence: CASSQDEIGATNEKLFF.

V gene TRBV7-2 combines with J gene TRBJ2-1, with D tentatively TRBD1 or TRBD2 (7 bases each). CDR3 length: 17 residues. The V gene lost 5 bases and the J gene lost 7 bases, with 24 bases spanning the gap. Germline-derived CDR1 and CDR2 are SGHTA and FQGNSA. The CDR3: CASSRAQGGGLQNEQFF. CDR3 in DNA: TGTGCCAGCAGCAGAGCCCAGGGAGGGGGCTTGCAAAATGAGCAGTTCTTC.

The chain has TRBV27 and TRBJ2-5; D unresolved. The CDR3 extends over 14 amino acids. Germline V gene data show CDR1 as MNHEY and CDR2 as SMNVEV (reference sequence). V was pared by 8 bases and J by 1 base, with 14 bases between. The CDR3 nucleotides are TGTGCCAGCGCCCGGTGGGCAGTCCAAGAGACCCAGTACTTC. The encoded protein is CASARWAVQETQYF.

The table lists this clonotype with a few counts. The chain employs TRBV6-2 or TRBV6-3 and TRBJ2-7; TRBD2 matches at 10 bases. The CDR3 contains 16 residues. V was clipped by 0 bases and J by 2 bases; unmatched bases: 4. Germline V gives CDR1 MNHEY, CDR2 SVGEGT. CDR3 DNA sequence: TGTGCCAGCAGTTACTCCCGGACTAGCGGAGCCTACGAGCAGTACTTC. This sequence encodes CASSYSRTSGAYEQYF.

This clonotype was seen a few times. The chain carries TRBV15 and TRBJ1-2, with 9 bases fitting TRBD1. The CDR3 covers 14 residues. The V gene's germline CDR1 is LNHNV and CDR2 YYDKDF (reference sequence). Germline trimming cut 0 bases from V and 6 bases from J; bases unmatched to any gene: 2. CDR3 in amino acids: CATSRDWTGDGYTF. CDR3 DNA: TGTGCCACCAGCAGAGATTGGACAGGGGATGGCTACACCTTC.

This clonotype has more than one count but fewer than ten. The V gene is TRBV2, the J gene TRBJ2-1; 9 positions match TRBD1. Germline V gives CDR1 SNHLY, CDR2 FYNNEI. The CDR3 sequence is 14 residues long. The J segment lost 15 bases and the V segment lost 6 bases, leaving 15 bases of the junction unmatched. The CDR3 sequence: CASRFGTGFYSTFF. DNA for the CDR3: TGTGCCAGCAGGTTCGGGACAGGGTTTTATAGTACGTTCTTC. The variable domain in full, with the rest retrieved from reference TRBV2 and TRBJ2-1, is EPEVTQTPSHQVTQMGQEVILRCVPISNHLYFYWYRQILGQKVEFLVSFYNNEISEKSEIFDDQFSVERPDGSNFTLKIRSTKLEDSAMYFCASRFGTGFYSTFFGPGTRLTVL.

This chain uses TRBV9 with TRBJ2-3; TRBD1 aligns across 7 bases. The trim removed 0 bases at V and 7 bases at J, leaving 11 bases unmatched. CDR3 size: 16 residues. Looked up from germline, CDR1 is SGDLS and CDR2 is YYNGEE. CDR3 region: CASSVGSTGRINTQYF. The CDR3 region has the DNA TGTGCCAGCAGCGTAGGGTCGACAGGGAGAATAAATACGCAGTATTTT.

The chain links TRBV27 to TRBJ2-7; tentatively, D is TRBD2 (6 bases). The DNA end favors TRBJ2-4, so the J call may be wrong. The germline V gene has CDR1 MNHEY and CDR2 SMNVEV (reference sequence). The CDR3 has 14 amino acids. The CDR3 loop reads CASGPLEGTGIQYF. CDR3 bases: TGTGCCAGCGGACCTCTAGAAGGGACTGGCATTCAGTACTTC.

The chain recombines TRBV2 with TRBJ2-1, with a possible D match to TRBD2 (6 bases). The assigned J gene may be wrong: the sequence end matches TRBJ2-7 better. Germline CDR1 is SNHLY and CDR2 is FYNNEI. The CDR3 length is 15 residues. CDR3 loop: CASSAFGSSYNEQYF. Written as DNA, the CDR3 is TGTGCCAGCAGTGCTTTCGGGAGCTCCTACAATGAGCAGTACTTC.

The chain is built from TRBV7-6 and TRBJ2-1, with unresolved D. The germline V gene encodes CDR1 SGHVS and CDR2 FNYEAQ. This CDR3 comprises 14 residues. V dropped 4 bases and J dropped 5 bases, with 12 bases sitting between them. As DNA, the CDR3 is TGTGCCAGCAGCTCAGGCCGCTCGGACAATGAGCAGTTCTTC. This sequence encodes CASSSGRSDNEQFF.